The clone carrying this T cell receptor (beta chain) turned up a few times. The germline V and J ends were trimmed by 3 bases and 4 bases, with 12 bases remaining between them. The CDR3 sequence is 14 residues long. Germline loops: CDR1 MGHRA, CDR2 YSYEKL. These data are taken from a study of regulatory T cells in long-lasting Graves disease. Investigators prepared the TCR beta libraries by applying iRepertoire HTBI primers and Arm-PCR of CDR3 regions. TCRdb fed the multiplex PCR reads into MiXCR, producing one record per CDR3 protein. The sample holds approximately 470,000 distinct CDR3 sequences; 16% are singletons and the top ten take 12%. Time point meaning: newly diagnosed GD, antithyroid drugs for less than 3 months. PBMC RNA was the source of the TCR library. A further study also used this sample, focusing on T cells in Graves' hyperthyroidism and ophthalmopathy.

This specimen consisted of peripheral blood mononuclear cells (PBMCs), obtained at new diagnosis, from a patient treated with antithyroid drugs. The clonotype was recovered from a man aged 35 to 55 with Graves disease. The chain carries TRBV4-1 and TRBJ2-5, with D perhaps matching TRBD1 or TRBD2 (5 bases each). The CDR3 nucleotides are TGCGCCAGCAGCCATCCGTGGGACGGAGAGACCCAGTACTTC. Protein sequence: CASSHPWDGETQYF.